These 4 T cell receptor beta chains were all obtained from the same sample, sequenced in a study of blood T cells in healthy people across ages. Alongside a J-beta primer mix, a sample-barcoded 5' primer served in a second PCR lasting about 7 to 12 cycles. TCRdb recomputed calls from the 5' RACE reads with MiXCR, one row per CDR3 protein. The table has 600,000 or so distinct CDR3 sequences, 20% to 25% seen once. The sequencing sample was made of blood. The receptors originated from a man between 65 and 80 years old in good health.

In this sample, this clonotype turned up a few times. The chain uses TRBV5-6 and TRBJ2-3; the D gene is possibly TRBD2 (5 bases). Deletions cut 2 bases from V and 3 bases from J, with 13 bases between. Germline CDR1 is SGHDT and CDR2 is YYEEEE. CDR3 length: 15 amino acids. CDR3: CASSFSSGHTDTQYF. The CDR3 DNA reads as TGTGCCAGCAGCTTCTCCAGCGGCCATACAGATACGCAGTATTTT.

The rearrangement joins TRBV4-3 to TRBJ2-1, with 13 bases identical to TRBD2. Germline assignment: CDR1 LGHNA and CDR2 YSLEER. V was pared by 5 bases and J by 2 bases, with 9 bases of the junction left unmatched. This CDR3 region has 18 residues. CDR3 in DNA: TGCGCCAGCAGCGAAACTCCGGGACTAGCGGGGCCCTACAATGAGCAGTTCTTC. This encodes CASSETPGLAGPYNEQFF.

The chain couples TRBV20-1 to TRBJ2-1, with a possible D match to TRBD2 (6 bases). V shed 6 bases and J shed 2 bases, with 20 bases lying between them. CDR3 length equals 16 residues. Per the germline V gene, CDR1 is DFQATT and CDR2 is SNEGSKA (reference sequence). CDR3 coding DNA: TGCAGTGCCCCTCGGACGCCACTAGCTACCTACAATGAGCAGTTCTTC. Its protein product is CSAPRTPLATYNEQFF.

This clonotype was detected only a few times. V is TRBV29-1 and J is TRBJ2-7, with 13 nucleotides matching TRBD2. CDR3 length: 17 residues. CDR1 and CDR2 (germline): SQVTM, ANQGSEA. Losses at the gene ends were 3 bases for V and 2 bases for J; bases not matched to a gene: 10. CDR3 sequence (DNA): TGCAGCGTTGAGTTACCCGGGACTAGCGGGGCTACCTACGAGCAGTACTTC. Translated: CSVELPGTSGATYEQYF.